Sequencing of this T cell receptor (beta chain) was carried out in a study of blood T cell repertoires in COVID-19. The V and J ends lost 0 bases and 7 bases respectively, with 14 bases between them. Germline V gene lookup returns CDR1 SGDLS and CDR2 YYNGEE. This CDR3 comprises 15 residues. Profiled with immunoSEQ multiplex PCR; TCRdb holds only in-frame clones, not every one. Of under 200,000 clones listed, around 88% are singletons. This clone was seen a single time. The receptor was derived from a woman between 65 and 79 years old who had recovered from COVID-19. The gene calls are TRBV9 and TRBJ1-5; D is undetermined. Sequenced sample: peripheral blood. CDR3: CASSVGVMGGQPQHF. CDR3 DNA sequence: TGTGCCAGCAGCGTAGGGGTCATGGGCGGGCAGCCCCAGCATTTT. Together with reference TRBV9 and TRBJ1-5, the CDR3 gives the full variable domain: DSGVTQTPKHLITATGQRVTLRCSPRSGDLSVYWYQQSLDQGLQFLIQYYNGEERAKGNILERFSAQQFPDLHSELNLSSLELGDSALYFCASSVGVMGGQPQHFGDGTRLSIL.